This TCR beta chain was captured in a study of blood T cell repertoires in COVID-19. As for the study in general: Researchers got acute and convalescent COVID-19 samples from the United States, Italy and Spain. The cDNA or gDNA used as material had been derived from T cells, B-cell-depleted T cells, or PBMCs.

Authors' processing steps: Amplification with reference gene primers provided the estimates of nucleated cell counts. Only in-frame clones appear in the TCRdb table, and some are missing; sequencing was by immunoSEQ multiplex PCR. V and J calls and clone size are given by that table; D and trimming were obtained from the DNA. The sample shows over 150,000 clones, around 83% of them seen only once. The sample taken for sequencing was peripheral blood. The receptor was derived from a man aged 50-60 years with active or convalescent COVID-19.

CDR3: CASSTLDRGGEKLFF. DNA of the CDR3: TGTGCCAGTAGTACACTGGACAGGGGGGGTGAAAAACTGTTTTTT. The chain recombines TRBV19 with TRBJ1-4; 10 bases align to TRBD1. Germline CDR1 and CDR2: LNHDA and SQIVND (reference sequence). Losses at the gene ends were 4 bases for V and 7 bases for J; bases not matched to a gene: 6. The CDR3 spans 15 residues.